The T cell receptor (beta chain) described here comes from a study of blood T cell repertoires in COVID-19 (dated by TCRdb to between 2020 and 2021). General notes on the study: For ImmuneRACE Cohort 3, a participant was defined as recovered based on two consecutive negative NP/OP PCR tests, clearance by a healthcare professional, or resolution of symptoms. Where available, HLA class I and class II types were obtained from metadata supplied by the sample provider rather than from assay-based typing. The collaborator samples originated in the United States, Italy and Spain and spanned the acute and convalescent phases of COVID-19. Deeply sampled blood TCRbeta repertoires from subjects exposed to, actively infected with, or recovered from COVID-19 were included in the dataset. The prospective study material was composed of cDNA or gDNA derived from T cells, B-cell-depleted T cells, or PBMCs. Nearly every sample came with metadata listing a de-identified subject ID, COVID-19 status, age in years and sex. The repertoires were made available in a free public database intended to serve as a resource for research on the immune response to SARS-CoV-2. The samples were drawn from two sources: the first 160 participants of the ongoing ImmuneRACE study, and 1,000 to 1,500 subjects contributed by 6 global collaborators.

V is pared back by 2 bases and J by 2 bases, with 6 bases lying between the germline termini. As encoded in the germline V gene (reference sequence), CDR1 is SEHNR while CDR2 is FQNEAQ. Measured from the cysteine to the phenylalanine, the CDR3 is 14 residues long. Left in the record is the CDR3 DNA by itself, 42 bases read in frame from the first base. In the prospective study, participants were roughly 18 to 100 years old, resided in about two dozen geographic areas of the United States, and were enrolled through a virtual design. Cohort assignment in the prospective study relied on participant-reported clinical history from a screening survey and a study questionnaire. In the prospective study, mobile phlebotomists collected whole blood, serum and a nasopharyngeal or oropharyngeal swab from each participant. Prospective study participants could optionally give additional blood draws and questionnaires over a roughly two-month period. Before DNA extraction, blood samples from the prospective study were shipped at room temperature or frozen.

TCRbeta CDR3 regions were amplified from genomic DNA by means of the immunoSEQ Assay, a bias-controlled multiplex PCR. Per the authors' processing: The number of nucleated cells in each sample was estimated by amplification of reference gene primers within the assay. Sequence reads were collapsed and filtered to measure the absolute abundance of every unique TCRbeta CDR3 rearrangement. For each sample, productive Simpson clonality was calculated by taking the square root of Simpson's diversity index across productive rearrangements. TCRdb took this table from immuneACCESS and kept in-frame rearrangements with V and J called. Such tables lack part of the clones; where checked against another copy, unresolved V genes explain under half of the gap, and the rest is unexplained. That table furnishes V, J and clone size, whereas the DNA furnished D and trimming. The sample includes about 400,000 clones, with more than 70% observed a single time. The top ten clones comprise around 2% of the sample.

Study-wide findings and limitations: The amount of clinical and demographic metadata varied by source and participant and was provided uncurated.

In its sample, this clone was seen many times. Its antigen is unknown. The record has no base qualities; no much larger clone is one base away. The clonotype comes from a man aged 35 to 55 in a cohort exposed to, infected with or recovered from COVID-19 (not recorded which). Sequencing used PBMCs or T cells enriched from blood (not recorded which). The chain links TRBV7-9 with TRBJ2-2; the D gene identity is not certain. The CDR3 is CASSLTYNTGELFF. At the DNA level, the sequence is TGTGCCAGCAGCTTAACCTATAACACCGGGGAGCTGTTTTTT.